Presented here are 8 T cell receptor beta chains from one specimen sequenced in a study of chemoradiotherapy in HPV16-positive cancers. Assay: immunoSEQ multiplex PCR; the TCRdb copy retains only in-frame clones and omits some. The repertoire holds some 5,100 clones, around 85% seen once, with about 8.4% in the top ten. This sample comprised tumor tissue, obtained from a patient who underwent chemoradiotherapy. The receptors originated from a human donor with HPV-associated anogenital cancer.

The chain recombines TRBV19 with TRBJ1-3; 9 nucleotides align to TRBD1. The V gene end was trimmed by 1 base and the J gene end by 5 bases; junction bases not matched to a gene: 9. CDR3 size: 17 residues. Germline CDR1 is LNHDA and CDR2 is SQIVND (reference sequence). The CDR3 sequence is CASSIVPRTGDRNTIYF. The DNA for the CDR3 is TGTGCCAGTAGTATAGTCCCACGGACAGGGGATCGAAACACCATATATTTT.

The chain has TRBV19 and TRBJ2-4; D is unclear. V was pared by 3 bases and J by 0 bases, with 15 bases between. CDR1 LNHDA and CDR2 SQIVND come from the germline V gene (reference sequence). The CDR3 has 17 residues. For the CDR3, the DNA is TGTGCCAGTAGTATTAGTAGGCCCCTTCAAGCCAAAAACATTCAGTACTTC. This translates into CASSISRPLQAKNIQYF.

This clone was recorded only once. The chain joins TRBV6-1 to TRBJ1-4; D gene unclear. Looked up from germline, CDR1 is MNHNS and CDR2 is SASEGT. The CDR3 loop spans 12 amino acids. V was cut by 5 bases and J by 8 bases, with 9 bases left in between. In DNA form, the CDR3 reads TGTGCCAGCAGTATCCTGGGCGAAAAACTGTTTTTT. Translated, it gives CASSILGEKLFF.

The chain has TRBV18 and TRBJ2-3; possibly TRBD1 or TRBD2 for D (5 bases each). Germline V gives CDR1 KGHSH, CDR2 LQKENI. Trimming shortened V by 2 bases and J by 4 bases, and 10 bases separated the two germline ends. CDR3 length equals 14 residues. The CDR3 is CASSPAGRPDTQYF. The CDR3 region has the DNA TGTGCCAGCTCACCAGCAGGGAGACCAGATACGCAGTATTTT.

The rearrangement joins TRBV11-3 to TRBJ1-1, with 11 bases aligning to TRBD1. CDR3 size: 13 residues. The germline V gene encodes CDR1 SGHNT and CDR2 YENEEA. V gave up 7 bases and J gave up 6 bases; unmatched junction bases: 4. CDR3 sequence: CASKPGQGAEAFF. Here the CDR3 DNA reads TGTGCCAGCAAACCGGGACAGGGGGCTGAAGCTTTCTTT.

CDR3 coding DNA: TGTGCCAGCAGCCTACAGGAAAACACTGAAGCTTTCTTT. This translates into CASSLQENTEAFF. V gene TRBV14 combines with J gene TRBJ1-1; D possibly corresponds to TRBD1 (5 bases). There are 13 residues in the CDR3. Trimming took off 4 bases at V and 2 bases at J, with 8 bases between the two ends. Germline CDR1 is SGHDN and CDR2 is FVKESK.

This clone was counted a single time. The V and J genes are TRBV27 and TRBJ2-5; D is perhaps TRBD2 (5 bases). Germline V lookup: CDR1 MNHEY, CDR2 SMNVEV (reference sequence). The V end lost 0 bases, the J end lost 7 bases, and 9 bases lay between the germline ends. The CDR3 spans 13 residues. CDR3 sequence: CASSLSTEGTQYF. The CDR3 region has the DNA TGTGCCAGCAGTTTATCGACCGAGGGGACCCAGTACTTC.

The rearrangement joins TRBV7-2 to TRBJ1-6; 8 bases align to TRBD1. The CDR3 is made up of 13 amino acids. Germline assignment: CDR1 SGHTA and CDR2 FQGNSA. The trim removed 3 bases at V and 11 bases at J, leaving 3 bases unmatched. CDR3 sequence reads: CASSFDRGPPLHF. The CDR3 bases are TGTGCCAGCAGCTTTGACAGGGGACCACCCCTCCACTTT.